One and the same sample provided the 30 T cell receptor beta chains below, sequenced in a study of blood T cells in healthy people across ages. Next came a second PCR, run for roughly 6 to 11 cycles, which used a sample-barcoded 5' primer along with a J-beta primer mix. TCRdb re-analysed the 5' RACE reads in MiXCR, keeping a single row per CDR3 protein. The sample yields 800,000 to 1,300,000 distinct CDR3 sequences, under 30% seen once. These data also featured in a second study, about T cells of mothers and their children.

Material for sequencing was blood. All receptors derive from a girl under 10 years old in good health.

The chain carries TRBV27 and TRBJ2-1, with D hard to call. Gene TRBJ2-5 matches the end of the DNA better, so the J call may be wrong. The CDR3 extends over 15 amino acids. Germline V gives CDR1 MNHEY, CDR2 SMNVEV (reference sequence). This CDR3 reads CASSLFFSVGETQYF. The DNA for the CDR3 is TGTGCCAGCAGTTTATTTTTCTCGGTTGGGGAGACCCAGTACTTC.

The chain carries TRBV5-6 and TRBJ2-3; perhaps TRBD1 as D (7 bases). From germline, CDR1 is SGHDT and CDR2 YYEEEE. Trimming cost V 0 bases and J 3 bases, with 17 bases left between them. CDR3 size: 17 residues. The CDR3 protein is CASSLGYRGGRTDTQYF. In DNA, the CDR3 is TGTGCCAGCAGCTTGGGATACAGGGGAGGACGGACAGATACGCAGTATTTT. The full variable domain, with the rest looked up from reference TRBV5-6 and TRBJ2-3, is DAGVTQSPTHLIKTRGQQVTLRCSPKSGHDTVSWYQQALGQGPQFIFQYYEEEERQRGNFPDRFSGHQFPNYSSELNVNALLLGDSALYLCASSLGYRGGRTDTQYFGPGTRLTVL.

This clonotype was counted a few times. The CDR3 nucleotides read TGTGCTAGTGGTTTCCCGGGAAGCTCCTACAATGAGCAGTTCTTC. Residues: CASGFPGSSYNEQFF. The chain links TRBV12-5 to TRBJ2-1, with D possibly matching TRBD2 (5 bases). CDR3 length: 15 amino acids. The ends were cut back, 3 bases at V and 0 bases at J, with 9 bases in the middle. In germline, CDR1 is LGHNT, CDR2 FRNRAP.

The chain is built from TRBV27 and TRBJ2-5; 8 bases are shared with TRBD2. The CDR3 consists of 16 residues. The J segment lost 3 bases and the V segment lost 4 bases, leaving 10 bases of the junction unmatched. Germline V gene sequence: CDR1 MNHEY, CDR2 SMNVEV (reference sequence). CDR3 in DNA: TGTGCCAGCAGTTCCCTCTCCTGGACTAGCAAAGAGACCCAGTACTTC. It specifies CASSSLSWTSKETQYF.

The gene calls are TRBV24-1 and TRBJ2-3, with 8 bases matching TRBD2. The CDR3 extends over 18 amino acids. Germline V gives CDR1 KGHDR, CDR2 SFDVKD. V lost 5 bases to trimming and J lost 4 bases; unmatched junction nucleotides: 16. The CDR3 here is CATSVPAGAPTGADTQYF. As DNA, the CDR3 is TGTGCCACCAGTGTTCCAGCGGGAGCCCCTACGGGGGCAGATACGCAGTATTTT.

This clonotype was found a few times. V is TRBV6-4 and J is TRBJ2-1; D is undetermined. The CDR3 totals 16 residues. V lost 6 bases to trimming and J lost 0 bases, with 15 bases between them. Germline V gene data show CDR1 as MRHNA and CDR2 as SNTAGT. As DNA, the CDR3 is TGTGCCAGCAGCCCTTCGACGGCTCACTCCTACAATGAGCAGTTCTTC. Protein product: CASSPSTAHSYNEQFF.

The J gene is TRBJ2-1, the V gene TRBV20-1; 7 bases fit TRBD1. The V and J ends lost 5 bases and 1 base, in that order; junction bases with no gene match: 5. Germline V gene lookup returns CDR1 DFQATT and CDR2 SNEGSKA (reference sequence). This CDR3 comprises 14 residues. CDR3 coding DNA: TGCAGTGCTGAACCGGACAGGTCCTACAATGAGCAGTTCTTC. The encoded protein is CSAEPDRSYNEQFF.

The sample holds a few counts of this clonotype. The rearrangement uses TRBV4-1 and TRBJ2-3; maybe TRBD2 (5 bases). This CDR3 comprises 16 residues. Trimming pared 1 base from V and 0 bases from J, leaving 11 bases between. Germline V gene lookup returns CDR1 MGHRA and CDR2 YSYEKL. The CDR3 region is CASSQVATSSTDTQYF. The DNA for the CDR3 is TGCGCCAGCAGCCAAGTAGCGACCTCTAGCACAGATACGCAGTATTTT.

This clonotype was recorded a few times. The chain is built from TRBV7-9 and TRBJ1-5; D is ambiguous. V lost 2 bases, J lost 3 bases, and 8 bases lay in between. Germline V gives CDR1 SEHNR, CDR2 FQNEAQ (reference sequence). The CDR3 is 14 amino acids. The CDR3 sequence: CASSLNGNNQPQHF. CDR3 in DNA: TGTGCCAGCAGCTTAAACGGGAACAATCAGCCCCAGCATTTT.

This clonotype occurred a few times. The chain links TRBV5-1 to TRBJ2-5, with no clear D. The end of the DNA is better explained by TRBJ2-1, so the J call may be wrong. CDR3 size: 16 residues. Germline V gene lookup returns CDR1 SGHRS and CDR2 YFSETQ. CDR3 DNA: TGCGCCAGCAGCTTGGCTGAAAGGCAGTTGTACAATGAGCAGTTCTTC. Protein sequence: CASSLAERQLYNEQFF.

This clonotype was picked up a small number of times. The chain combines TRBV27 with TRBJ2-2, with D possibly being TRBD2 (5 bases). Germline V gene sequence: CDR1 MNHEY, CDR2 SMNVEV (reference sequence). The CDR3 totals 17 residues. The V and J ends lost 2 bases and 0 bases respectively, with 13 bases between them. Here the CDR3 reads CASSLEFGAANTGELFF. In DNA form, the CDR3 reads TGTGCCAGCAGTTTAGAGTTCGGAGCGGCGAACACCGGGGAGCTGTTTTTT.

The chain employs TRBV10-3 and TRBJ2-7; the match to TRBD1 covers 8 bases. V was pared by 11 bases and J by 5 bases, with 8 bases of the junction left unmatched. The germline CDR1 and CDR2 sequences are ENHRY and SYGVKD. There are 12 residues in the CDR3. DNA for the CDR3: TGTGCCGTAAAGGCAGGGGGCAACGAGCAGTACTTC. It specifies CAVKAGGNEQYF.

The chain combines TRBV24-1 with TRBJ2-1; 11 bases align to TRBD2. Germline V gene sequence: CDR1 KGHDR, CDR2 SFDVKD. With V trimmed by 4 bases and J by 0 bases, 4 bases remained unmatched. This CDR3 is 17 amino acids long. CDR3 nucleotides: TGTGCCACCAGTGACCCTACTAGCGGGAGCTCCTACAATGAGCAGTTCTTC. Translating gives CATSDPTSGSSYNEQFF.

The V call is TRBV12-5, the J call TRBJ2-3, with 11 positions matching TRBD2. The V gene end was trimmed by 3 bases and the J gene end by 7 bases; junction bases not matched to a gene: 6. Germline V CDR1 and CDR2: LGHNT, FRNRAP. The length of the CDR3 is 15 residues. CDR3 coding DNA: TGTGCTAGTGGTTTACTAGCGGGGGAGTTGAATACGCAGTATTTT. This gives the protein CASGLLAGELNTQYF.

This clonotype has more than one count but fewer than ten. The chain has TRBV4-3 and TRBJ1-1; TRBD1 might be the D (5 bases). The CDR3 covers 17 residues. The V and J ends lost 3 bases and 4 bases respectively, with 21 bases between them. Germline V gene sequence: CDR1 LGHNA, CDR2 YSLEER. The CDR3: CASSQVLWGLFGTEAFF. In DNA form, the CDR3 reads TGCGCCAGCAGCCAGGTCCTCTGGGGCCTCTTTGGCACTGAAGCTTTCTTT.

The chain carries TRBV19 and TRBJ2-7; D possibly corresponds to TRBD1 (5 bases). V was shortened by 8 bases and J by 4 bases, with 15 bases between the two germline ends. From germline, CDR1 is LNHDA and CDR2 SQIVND (reference sequence). The CDR3 loop spans 13 amino acids. CDR3 nucleotide sequence: TGTGCCAGTGCACAGGTATTAGGGTACGAGCAGTACTTC. It translates to CASAQVLGYEQYF.

J is TRBJ1-2 and V is TRBV5-4; D is perhaps TRBD1 (6 bases). V lost 2 bases to trimming and J lost 8 bases, with 13 bases between them. The CDR3 loop spans 13 amino acids. Germline V gene lookup returns CDR1 SGHNT and CDR2 YYREEE (reference sequence). The CDR3 loop is CASSFGGGEGYTF. The DNA for the CDR3 is TGTGCCAGCAGCTTCGGAGGGGGGGAAGGCTACACCTTC.

This clonotype turned up a few times. At one of its ends the junction is not consistent with the germline gene, which may arise from a read error. This chain joins TRBV9 and TRBJ1-2; unclear D gene. The CDR3 spans 15 residues. The germline V gene encodes CDR1 SGDLS and CDR2 YYNGEE. The CDR3 DNA sequence: TGTGCCAGCAGCGCTTTCGACCCTGGGTACTATGGCTGCACCTTC. Its translation is CASSAFDPGYYGCTF.

This clonotype was observed many times. The chain links TRBV27 to TRBJ2-3; the D is unclear. The CDR3 extends over 15 amino acids. Germline V gene sequence: CDR1 MNHEY, CDR2 SMNVEV (reference sequence). Between the trimmed V and J ends, which lost 0 bases and 0 bases, there was a span of 7 bases. The CDR3, as DNA: TGTGCCAGCAGTTTATCGCTTACAAGCACAGATACGCAGTATTTT. Its protein product is CASSLSLTSTDTQYF.

Comments on this clonotype: The limits of the CDR3 on the DNA are not certain, so only TCRdb's listed CDR3 is given. The chain recombines TRBV27 with TRBJ2-7; TRBD2 is the table's D call and was not checked against the DNA. Germline V gives CDR1 MNHEY, CDR2 SMNVEV (reference sequence). The CDR3 is 18 residues long, counting both termini. The CDR3 is CASSILGGRTSGYYEQYF.

This clonotype was recorded a few times. The genes are TRBV2 and TRBJ1-4; a possible D gene is TRBD1 (6 bases). There are 18 residues in the CDR3. Germline-derived CDR1 and CDR2 are SNHLY and FYNNEI. V gave up 2 bases and J gave up 0 bases, with 16 bases separating them. The DNA of the CDR3 is TGTGCCAGCAGTGAATCTCCTAGGGACACTACAACTAATGAAAAACTGTTTTTT. This gives the protein CASSESPRDTTTNEKLFF.

This clonotype was counted a few times. The chain recombines TRBV5-1 with TRBJ1-6; D ambiguous. CDR1 SGHRS and CDR2 YFSETQ come from the germline V gene. The ends were cut back, 0 bases at V and 9 bases at J, with 10 bases in the middle. The CDR3 consists of 14 residues. For the CDR3, the DNA is TGCGCCAGCAGCTTGGAGGGAGAGGGTTCACCCCTCCACTTT. Amino acids: CASSLEGEGSPLHF.

The sample holds a few counts of this clonotype. The chain is built from TRBV7-9 and TRBJ2-1, with D uncertain. The length of the CDR3 is 12 residues. Deletions cut 2 bases from V and 9 bases from J, with 8 bases between. Germline V CDR1 and CDR2: SEHNR, FQNEAQ (reference sequence). This CDR3 is CASSLKVFEQFF. The CDR3 DNA reads as TGTGCCAGCAGCTTAAAGGTGTTTGAGCAGTTCTTC.

The J gene is TRBJ2-2, the V gene TRBV6-6, with TRBD2 as a possible D gene (6 bases). From germline, CDR1 is MNHNY and CDR2 SVGAGI (reference sequence). The CDR3 extends over 13 amino acids. The V and J ends lost 3 bases and 6 bases respectively, with 8 bases between them. The DNA for the CDR3 is TGTGCCAGCAGTTATGGAGGGTCCGGGGAGCTGTTTTTT. Amino acids: CASSYGGSGELFF.

This clonotype turned up a few times. The gene calls are TRBV9 and TRBJ1-1; D remains ambiguous. Trimming removed 5 bases at V and 1 base at J, with 9 bases between. The CDR3 totals 13 residues. Germline V lookup: CDR1 SGDLS, CDR2 YYNGEE. The CDR3 coding sequence is TGTGCCAGCAGTAAGACACCGAACACTGAAGCTTTCTTT. It encodes CASSKTPNTEAFF.

This chain uses TRBV29-1 with TRBJ2-5, with D perhaps matching TRBD2 (5 bases). This CDR3 is built from 18 residues. Germline V gene sequence: CDR1 SQVTM, CDR2 ANQGSEA. Trimming stripped 4 bases from V and 4 bases from J, with 28 bases between. The CDR3 DNA reads TGCAGCGTTGCGGGAAGTCCGGGGATAAAGTGGAGGACAGAGACCCAGTACTTC. Translation gives CSVAGSPGIKWRTETQYF.

This clonotype was detected a few times. The genes are TRBV7-9 and TRBJ2-5, with unresolved D. The J call may be faulty, since TRBJ2-7 better matches the DNA end. The CDR3 has 12 amino acids. Germline V lookup: CDR1 SEHNR, CDR2 FQNEAQ (reference sequence). CDR3 DNA sequence: TGTGCCAGCAGTCCTGCATTGTACGAGCAGTACTTC. Translated: CASSPALYEQYF.

This chain uses TRBV9 with TRBJ2-7; tentative D call: TRBD2 (5 bases). V gave up 0 bases and J gave up 2 bases, with 9 bases separating them. Germline CDR1 SGDLS, CDR2 YYNGEE. The CDR3 sequence is 14 residues long. The CDR3 region is CASSVGRTPYEQYF. The DNA of the CDR3 is TGTGCCAGCAGCGTAGGACGGACTCCCTACGAGCAGTACTTC.

V and J are TRBV5-1 and TRBJ2-6; TRBD1 might be the D (6 bases). V was pared by 3 bases and J by 0 bases, with 10 bases between. The germline CDR1 and CDR2 sequences are SGHRS and YFSETQ. The CDR3 is 16 amino acids. CDR3 region: CASSSDSASGANVLTF. The CDR3 region has the DNA TGCGCCAGCAGCTCGGACAGTGCCTCTGGGGCCAACGTCCTGACTTTC.

A few counts support this clonotype. This chain joins TRBV10-3 and TRBJ2-1, with D hard to call. V gave up 4 bases and J gave up 3 bases, with 7 bases separating them. The CDR3 extends over 13 amino acids. Germline V gene data show CDR1 as ENHRY and CDR2 as SYGVKD. CDR3 region: CAISVASYNEQFF. CDR3 sequence (DNA): TGTGCCATCAGTGTCGCTAGCTACAATGAGCAGTTCTTC.